This is a list of T cell receptor beta chains from one sample in a study of a mutant IDH1 vaccine in newly diagnosed glioma. The assay was immunoSEQ multiplex PCR, and TCRdb's table has in-frame clones only and misses some. This sample has 65,000 to 70,000 clones, with 80% to 90% found just once. The material sequenced was PBMCs, taken from a glioma patient treated with radiotherapy, temozolomide or both. The source is a man aged 25-40 years with glioma. The CDR3 runs from the conserved cysteine through the conserved F or W. A D gene is named only where the DNA matches it firmly. The size field is filled for only some rows; it gives once, few, many or a size class.

TRBJ1-2 NA NA TRBV5-5 CASSPSGSSNYGYTF TGTGCCAGCAGCCCCTCGGGCAGTTCTAACTATGGCTACACCTTC
TRBJ2-7 NA NA TRBV6-6 CASSYSISEYEQYF TGTGCCAGCAGTTACTCGATCAGTGAATACGAGCAGTACTTC
TRBJ2-1 NA TRBD2 TRBV6-4 CASSVLAGGYNEQFF TGTGCCAGCAGTGTTCTAGCGGGGGGCTACAATGAGCAGTTCTTC
TRBJ1-2 NA NA TRBV5-1 CASSLGVGGYTF TGCGCCAGCAGCCTGGGAGTCGGCGGCTACACCTTC
TRBJ2-3 NA NA TRBV2 CASSERMQYF TGTGCCAGCAGTGAGAGGATGCAGTATTTT
TRBJ2-1 NA TRBD1 TRBV6-5 CASSYRDRGYNEQFF TGTGCCAGCAGTTACCGGGACAGGGGTTACAATGAGCAGTTCTTC
TRBJ1-2 NA NA TRBV5-8 CASSLPQGLGGYTF TGTGCCAGCAGCTTACCGCAGGGGCTGGGGGGCTACACCTTC
TRBJ2-2 once NA TRBV4-1 CASSQAVGTGELFF TGCGCCAGCAGCCAAGCAGTCGGTACCGGGGAGCTGTTTTTT
TRBJ1-2 NA TRBD1 TRBV4-1 CASSHPGQGNKDGYTF TGCGCCAGCAGCCATCCGGGACAGGGGAATAAAGATGGCTACACCTTC
TRBJ2-5 NA NA TRBV7-7 CASSLGGTQKETQYF TGTGCCAGCAGCTTAGGGGGGACGCAAAAAGAGACCCAGTACTTC
TRBJ1-6 NA NA TRBV6-4 CASSTGTSGSPLHF TGTGCCAGCAGTACCGGGACCTCGGGTTCACCCCTCCACTTT
TRBJ1-1 few NA TRBV5-4 CASSSRGTEAFF TGTGCCAGCAGCTCTCGGGGCACTGAAGCTTTCTTT
TRBJ1-5 NA NA TRBV4-2 CASSHLSRDGDNQPQHF TGTGCCAGCAGCCACCTGTCCCGGGACGGGGACAATCAGCCCCAGCATTTT
TRBJ2-5 once TRBD1 TRBV7-9 CASSPGQGGETQYF TGTGCCAGCAGCCCGGGACAGGGTGGGGAGACCCAGTACTTC
TRBJ1-1 NA TRBD1 TRBV11-2 CASSASGQGPGTEAFF TGTGCCAGCAGCGCGTCCGGACAGGGGCCGGGCACTGAAGCTTTCTTT
TRBJ1-1 NA TRBD1 TRBV9 CASSVGLDRVDGVAFF TGTGCCAGCAGCGTAGGTTTGGACAGGGTTGATGGGGTAGCTTTCTTT
TRBJ2-7 NA NA TRBV4-1 CASSQDKYENPATYF TGCGCCAGCAGCCAAGATAAGTATGAAAATCCTGCCACGTACTTC
TRBJ2-1 few NA TRBV4-1 CASSQDRDLNEQFF TGCGCCAGCAGCCAAGATAGAGACCTCAATGAGCAGTTCTTC
TRBJ2-2 NA TRBD2 TRBV19 CASSTYFTSAGELFF TGTGCCAGTAGTACTTATTTTACTAGCGCCGGGGAGCTGTTTTTT
TRBJ1-6 NA NA TRBV6-1 CASSEGRRNSPLHF TGTGCCAGCAGTGAAGGGCGGAGAAATTCACCCCTCCACTTT
TRBJ1-4 NA NA TRBV5-1 CASSLGQGAEKLFF TGCGCCAGCAGCTTGGGGCAGGGAGCTGAAAAACTGTTTTTT
TRBJ1-1 NA TRBD1 TRBV28 CASSSPGGGEVEAFF TGTGCCAGCAGTTCCCCAGGGGGGGGCGAGGTTGAAGCTTTCTTT
TRBJ2-5 NA NA TRBV2 CASSIVETQYF TGTGCCAGCAGTATAGTAGAGACCCAGTACTTC
TRBJ2-1 NA NA TRBV6-5 CASRGQPSSYNEQFF TGTGCCAGCAGGGGACAACCGAGCTCCTACAATGAGCAGTTCTTC
TRBJ1-4 NA NA TRBV9 CASSVDTGKAGKLFF TGTGCCAGCAGCGTAGATACAGGGAAGGCGGGAAAACTGTTTTTT
TRBJ1-6 NA NA TRBV4-3 CASSQEPGNNSPLHF TGCGCCAGCAGCCAAGAACCGGGAAATAATTCACCCCTCCACTTT
TRBJ1-2 NA NA TRBV27 CASRLQIPGAGYTF TGTGCCAGCAGATTACAGATCCCGGGCGCTGGCTACACCTTC
TRBJ1-2 NA NA TRBV28 CASSLQFQGSHYGYTF TGTGCCAGCAGTTTACAGTTTCAGGGGAGTCACTATGGCTACACCTTC
TRBJ1-1 NA NA TRBV6-5 CASSDAVNTEAFF TGTGCCAGCAGTGACGCAGTGAACACTGAAGCTTTCTTT
TRBJ2-7 NA NA TRBV19 CASSIGSSYEQYF TGTGCCAGTAGTATCGGCAGTTCCTACGAGCAGTACTTC
TRBJ2-3 NA NA TRBV27 CASARQTSADTQYF TGTGCCAGCGCTAGACAAACAAGCGCAGATACGCAGTATTTT
TRBJ2-7 once NA TRBV4-2 CASSQELVDSYEQYF TGTGCCAGCAGCCAAGAGCTAGTAGACTCCTACGAGCAGTACTTC
TRBJ2-6 NA NA TRBV6-4 CASSDSMNSGANVLTF TGTGCCAGCAGTGACTCGATGAACTCTGGGGCCAACGTCCTGACTTTC
TRBJ1-5 NA NA TRBV6-1 CASSEAIATGQPQHF TGTGCCAGCAGTGAAGCGATTGCTACCGGTCAGCCCCAGCATTTT
TRBJ2-2 NA NA TRBV5-8 CASRRQLTNTGELFF TGTGCCAGCAGGAGACAGTTGACTAACACCGGGGAGCTGTTTTTT
TRBJ1-2 NA NA TRBV5-6 CASSLGRGGFDYGYTF TGTGCCAGCAGCTTGGGCAGGGGCGGCTTTGACTATGGCTACACCTTC
TRBJ2-3 once NA TRBV6-1 CASKRAGTDTQYF TGTGCCAGCAAGCGGGCGGGCACAGATACGCAGTATTTT
TRBJ2-7 NA NA TRBV7-2 CASSLAGQLSYEQYF TGTGCCAGCAGCTTAGCCGGACAGTTATCCTACGAGCAGTACTTC
TRBJ1-6 NA NA TRBV19 CASSIDRRGSPLHF TGTGCCAGTAGTATAGATCGGAGGGGTTCACCCCTCCACTTT
TRBJ2-7 NA TRBD2 TRBV10-3 CAISEPSGVKTYEQYF TGTGCCATCAGTGAGCCTAGCGGGGTAAAAACCTACGAGCAGTACTTC
TRBJ1-2 once TRBD1 TRBV6-5 CASSYTGQEIGYGYTF TGTGCCAGCAGTTACACTGGACAGGAGATTGGTTATGGCTACACCTTC
TRBJ2-5 NA TRBD2 TRBV13 CASSSQFLAGGPGETQYF TGTGCCAGCAGCTCCCAGTTCCTAGCGGGGGGGCCCGGGGAGACCCAGTACTTC
TRBJ1-2 NA TRBD1 TRBV5-1 CASSSRQGNYGYTF TGCGCCAGCAGCTCAAGACAGGGAAACTATGGCTACACCTTC
TRBJ1-4 NA NA TRBV5-1 CASSPGATGLNEKLFF TGCGCCAGCAGCCCGGGGGCCACAGGGCTCAATGAAAAACTGTTTTTT
TRBJ1-1 NA NA TRBV4-2 CASSQVGEREAFF TGTGCCAGCAGCCAAGTGGGGGAGCGGGAAGCTTTCTTT
TRBJ1-1 few NA TRBV19 CASSLGTEAFF TGTGCCAGTAGTCTGGGGACTGAAGCTTTCTTT
TRBJ1-1 NA NA TRBV5-6 CASSLKGNTEAFF TGTGCCAGCAGCTTAAAGGGGAACACTGAAGCTTTCTTT
TRBJ1-5 few NA TRBV19 CASRVGGQPQHF TGTGCCAGCCGGGTGGGTGGGCAGCCCCAGCATTTT
TRBJ1-1 few TRBD1 TRBV2 CASRDRGIGTEAFF TGTGCCAGCAGAGACAGGGGGATAGGTACTGAAGCTTTCTTT
TRBJ1-3 NA TRBD1 TRBV7-9 CASSPGQASGNTIYF TGTGCCAGCAGCCCGGGACAGGCCTCTGGAAACACCATATATTTT
TRBJ1-1 NA TRBD1 TRBV29-1 CSVDRDVKAFF TGCAGCGTCGACAGGGATGTGAAAGCTTTCTTT
TRBJ1-6 once NA TRBV5-5 CASSLAGYSPLHF TGTGCCAGCAGCTTAGCAGGGTATTCACCCCTCCACTTT
TRBJ2-3 NA NA TRBV7-9 CASSSSSSSDTQYF TGTGCCAGCAGCTCATCTAGCTCCTCAGATACGCAGTATTTT
TRBJ2-3 NA NA TRBV30 CAWSPTVFGTQYF TGTGCCTGGAGTCCGACAGTGTTTGGTACGCAGTATTTT
TRBJ2-3 NA NA TRBV5-1 CASSSGTWGTSSTDTQYF TGCGCCAGCAGCTCGGGTACATGGGGAACCTCTAGCACAGATACGCAGTATTTT